This note documents a single TCR beta chain sequence. What it recognizes is unknown. This entry is derived from a study of CXCR3-negative and CXCR3-positive naive CD8 T cells. All TRB cDNA libraries came from 5' RACE performed with UMI labels. From the 5' RACE reads, TCRdb lists one entry per CDR3 protein and no DNA. The sample includes roughly 7,300 distinct CDR3 sequences. General study findings and limits: TRB CDR3s of CXCR3-positive naive cells were more hydrophobic than those of CXCR3-negative naive cells.

The source of this sequence is a human donor in good health. Some clones in this sample may be carry-over from other donors' samples. Sequences were obtained from naive CXCR3+ CD8+ T cells from blood. As for subset: CD45RO-CCR7+CD27+CD95- naive CD8+ T cells expressing CXCR3 (TNR3+).

CDR3 sequence: CAISVDSTYEQYF. This chain links TRBV10-3 with TRBJ2-7. CDR3 length: 13 amino acids. The germline V gene encodes CDR1 ENHRY and CDR2 SYGVKD.